The 2 T cell receptor beta chains below were found in one sample sequenced in a study of cytomegalovirus exposure and HLA in healthy donors. 13 Jbeta primers and 60 Vbeta primers were used for the PCR. Assay used: immunoSEQ multiplex PCR; TCRdb lists only in-frame clones, some missing. The listing records around 210,000 clones. The sample was PBMCs. The source is a girl aged 2-15 years in good health and CMV-seropositive.

The CDR3 sequence: CASSRTGEYGYTF. As DNA, the CDR3 is TGCGCCAGCAGCCGGACAGGCGAATATGGCTACACCTTC. The rearrangement links TRBV5-1 to TRBJ1-2; 7 bases fit TRBD1. CDR1 SGHRS and CDR2 YFSETQ come from the germline V gene. V gave up 4 bases and J gave up 5 bases; unmatched junction bases: 5. The CDR3 length is 13 residues.

The chain links TRBV6-4 to TRBJ2-3, with TRBD2 identical over 10 bases. From germline, CDR1 is MRHNA and CDR2 SNTAGT. The CDR3 consists of 16 residues. V lost 2 bases, J lost 4 bases, and 6 bases stayed unmatched. DNA for the CDR3: TGTGCCAGCAGTGACAGAGCGGGAGGGCCGTCAGATACGCAGTATTTT. Its protein is CASSDRAGGPSDTQYF.